This TCR beta chain was recovered during a study of blood T cell repertoires in COVID-19. Looking at the study overall: The United States, Italy and Spain supplied acute and convalescent COVID-19 samples. PBMCs, B-cell-depleted T cells, or T cells provided the cDNA or gDNA that made up the material.

The CDR3 is made up of 14 amino acids. With 3 bases clipped from V and 4 bases from J, the junction kept 2 bases outside the gene matches. CDR1 is ENHRY and CDR2 is SYGVKD in the germline V gene. Authors' analysis steps: Researchers report that nucleated cell counts were estimated from reference gene primer amplification. Method: immunoSEQ multiplex PCR; TCRdb's copy keeps in-frame clones and lacks some. V and J calls and clone size are copied from that table; D and trimming were computed from the DNA. The sample lists approximately 280,000 clones; approximately 91% were seen once. Source material: peripheral blood. The sequence came from a man between 18 and 35 years old with active or convalescent COVID-19. The chain is built from TRBV10-3 and TRBJ1-4; 7 bases line up with TRBD1. CDR3 loop: CAISETGDNEKLFF. Here the CDR3 DNA reads TGTGCCATCAGTGAAACAGGGGATAATGAAAAACTGTTTTTT.